This T cell receptor beta chain was retrieved from a study of T cells in Graves' hyperthyroidism and ophthalmopathy (dated by TCRdb to between 2018 and 2021). The study in broad terms: Peripheral blood samples were taken at the time of initial diagnosis, prior to any treatment. To identify TCR V-J signatures that set the groups apart, the researchers used a discovery cohort of about a hundred patients, made up of under 50 with Graves' ophthalmopathy and 57 with stable Graves' hyperthyroidism. Prospective prediction of ophthalmopathy was tested in an independent validation cohort of 18 to 20 hyperthyroidism patients and 17 patients who later progressed to ophthalmopathy. The 90 to 100 discovery patients were randomly divided into training and test sets at a 7:3 ratio. In addition, the study compared T-cell repertoires in thyroid tissue and in blood from five to seven Graves' hyperthyroidism patients. After blood sampling, hyperthyroidism patients were treated with methimazole at a starting dose of 30 mg daily, and ophthalmopathy patients were treated with high-dose intravenous methylprednisolone. The paper reports TCR Vbeta CDR3 sequencing of about 140 peripheral blood samples: 43 ophthalmopathy, fewer than 80 hyperthyroidism and approximately 17 progressor patients. On the study overall, not on this receptor specifically: Sample size was not statistically predetermined, and blinding of investigators to group allocation was not performed. Most expanded thyroid clonotypes (frequency above 0.001) were also detected in blood, suggesting blood repertoires may reflect thyroid immune responses. A model built on a 13 V-J signature distinguished ophthalmopathy from stable hyperthyroidism, reaching over 85% sensitivity and approximately 83% specificity in cross-validation and 80%/75% in testing. In validation, the model predicted progression to ophthalmopathy a median of roughly 6.1 months before onset, with approximately 70% sensitivity and about 72% specificity.

This clonotype was observed at least ten times. Its antigen specificity is not known. Base-call qualities are not available, and no considerably larger clone is one nucleotide away. Graves' hyperthyroidism was defined as stable when no progression to ophthalmopathy occurred over 18 months of follow-up. Hyperthyroidism patients were newly diagnosed, had a disease duration of under 2 months, and were aged 18 to 65 years. Patients with uncontrolled infections, other autoimmune diseases, pregnancy or lactation were excluded. Clinical symptoms, serum thyroxine and TRAb, thyroid ultrasound, and orbital computed tomography formed the basis for the diagnoses. PBMCs were separated from 8 to 10 ml of fresh peripheral blood using Ficoll-Paque density gradient centrifugation. Total RNA was extracted using Trizol reagent, and RNA quality was assessed on an Agilent 2100 Bioanalyzer. According to the germline V gene, CDR1 reads SNHLY and CDR2 reads FYNNEI. The germline ends are 10 bases apart after V is trimmed by 4 bases and J by 4 bases. Taken from cysteine to phenylalanine, the CDR3 has 13 residues. CDR3 DNA is the only sequence kept; it has 39 bases, read in frame from the first base.

TCR beta CDR3 regions were amplified from RNA transcripts. For the first round of RT-PCR on the TCR CDR3, the HTBI primer set was used together with the Qiagen OneStep RT-PCR kit. Libraries were constructed in a second round of multiplex PCR, after which size selection and purification were carried out. Sequencing of the libraries was done on an Illumina HiSeq2000 using paired-end 100 bp reads. The authors' analysis ran thus. SOAPnuke was used to process the raw data, removing reads that contained adapters or uncalled bases, had a mean Phred below 15, or lacked an exact match to the constant primer or identifier. High-quality paired reads were merged using COPE v1.2.5, and each unique nucleotide sequence was defined as a clonotype. MiTCR v1.1 was used to align the clonotypes against IMGT TRBV, TRBD and TRBJ reference segments. The analysis included only V-J combinations with a frequency above 0.0001, which together covered 99% to 99.2% of the repertoires. A TCS score was defined as the ratio between F50 (clonal expansion) and ExV (chaos), using BLOSUM62-based TCRdist between CDR3 peptides within each V-J. Welch's t-statistics and random forest reduced around 550 V-J features to 10 to 15, which were used in a naive Bayes classifier (R e1071). TCRdb reprocessing: public reads trimmed at Q25 with fastp, clones called with MiXCR, in-frame beta chains kept. Each CDR3 protein gets just one entry, which takes the most common genes and DNA from the rows behind it. TCRdb, not the authors, supplied the V and J calls. The sample yields approximately 220,000 distinct CDR3 sequences; 15% to 20% were counted once. The ten largest make up about 48% of the sample.

Here the chain combines TRBV2 and TRBJ1-2; TRBD1 is a possible D gene, resting on 6 matching bases. The sequenced sample was blood. This TCR was recovered from a man aged 40-50 years with Graves' hyperthyroidism. Here the CDR3 is given as CASSAGQLYGYTF. The DNA reads as follows: TGTGCCAGCAGTGCCGGACAGCTCTATGGCTACACCTTC.